This TCR beta chain was captured by sequencing in a study of T cells in Graves' hyperthyroidism and ophthalmopathy. Study-wide findings and caveats: The model anticipated ophthalmopathy a median about six months pre-onset.

The authors obtained PBMCs from around 11 ml of fresh peripheral blood. This clonotype was observed many times. The target antigen is unknown. The CDR3 contains 13 residues. Germline loops: CDR1 MNHEY, CDR2 SVGAGI. V shed 3 bases and J shed 6 bases, with 11 bases lying between them. TCR beta CDR3 sequences were amplified from RNA transcripts. First-round RT-PCR with HTBI primers amplified the TCR CDR3 region. MiXCR, applied by TCRdb to the multiplex PCR reads, yields one record per CDR3 protein. This table holds 200,000 to 250,000 distinct CDR3 sequences, 15% to 20% found once. The TCR sequence derives from a man aged 40-55 years with Graves' hyperthyroidism. The specimen was blood. The rearrangement uses TRBV6-5 and TRBJ1-2; no clear D gene. The CDR3 sequence is CASSYGFGDGYTF. In DNA, the CDR3 is TGTGCCAGCAGTTATGGTTTTGGCGATGGCTACACCTTC.